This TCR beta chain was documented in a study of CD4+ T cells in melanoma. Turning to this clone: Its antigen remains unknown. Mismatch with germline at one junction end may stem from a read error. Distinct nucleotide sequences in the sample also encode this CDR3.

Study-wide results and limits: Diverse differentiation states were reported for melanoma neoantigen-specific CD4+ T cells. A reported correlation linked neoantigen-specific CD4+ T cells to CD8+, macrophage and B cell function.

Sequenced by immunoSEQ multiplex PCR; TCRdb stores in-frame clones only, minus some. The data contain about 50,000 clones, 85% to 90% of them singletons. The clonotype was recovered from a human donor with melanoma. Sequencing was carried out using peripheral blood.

DNA of the CDR3: TGTGCCAGCAGCGTCGGGTGGGACACTGAGGCTTTCTTT. This codes for CASSVGWDTEAFF. This chain uses TRBV11-3 with TRBJ1-1; maybe TRBD1 (6 bases). CDR1 is SGHNT and CDR2 is YENEEA in the germline V gene. This CDR3 comprises 13 residues.